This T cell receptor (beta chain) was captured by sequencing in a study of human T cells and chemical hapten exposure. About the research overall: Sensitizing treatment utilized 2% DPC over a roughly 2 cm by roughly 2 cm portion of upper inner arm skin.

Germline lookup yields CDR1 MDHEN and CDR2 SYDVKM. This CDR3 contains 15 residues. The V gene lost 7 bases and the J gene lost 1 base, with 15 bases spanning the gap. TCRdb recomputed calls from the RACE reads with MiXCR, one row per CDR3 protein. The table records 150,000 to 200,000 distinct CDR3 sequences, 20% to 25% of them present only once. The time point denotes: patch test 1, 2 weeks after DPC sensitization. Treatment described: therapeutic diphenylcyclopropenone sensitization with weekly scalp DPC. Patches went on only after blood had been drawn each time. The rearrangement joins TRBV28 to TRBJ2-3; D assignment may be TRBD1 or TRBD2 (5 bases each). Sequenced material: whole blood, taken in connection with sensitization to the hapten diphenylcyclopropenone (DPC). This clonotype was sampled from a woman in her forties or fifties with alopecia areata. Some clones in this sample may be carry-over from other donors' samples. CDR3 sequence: CASMERGGGTDTQYF. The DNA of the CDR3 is TGTGCCAGCATGGAGAGGGGCGGTGGCACAGATACGCAGTATTTT.